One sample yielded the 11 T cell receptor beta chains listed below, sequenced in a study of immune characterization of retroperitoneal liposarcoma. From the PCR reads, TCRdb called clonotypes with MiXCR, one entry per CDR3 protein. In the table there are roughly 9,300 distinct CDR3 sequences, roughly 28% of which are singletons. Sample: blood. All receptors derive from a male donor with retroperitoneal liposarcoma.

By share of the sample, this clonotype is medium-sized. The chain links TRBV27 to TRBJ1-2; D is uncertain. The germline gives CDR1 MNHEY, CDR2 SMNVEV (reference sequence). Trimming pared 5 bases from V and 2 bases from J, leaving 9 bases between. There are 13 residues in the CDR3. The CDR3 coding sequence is TGTGCCAGCAGTCCCGACGGCAACTATGGCTACACCTTC. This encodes CASSPDGNYGYTF.

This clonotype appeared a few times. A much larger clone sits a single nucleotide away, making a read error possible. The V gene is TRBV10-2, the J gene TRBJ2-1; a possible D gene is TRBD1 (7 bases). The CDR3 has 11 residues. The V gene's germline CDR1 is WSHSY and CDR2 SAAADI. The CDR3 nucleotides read TGCGCCAGCAGTGAGGACAGGGAGGAGTACTTC. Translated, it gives CASSEDREEYF.

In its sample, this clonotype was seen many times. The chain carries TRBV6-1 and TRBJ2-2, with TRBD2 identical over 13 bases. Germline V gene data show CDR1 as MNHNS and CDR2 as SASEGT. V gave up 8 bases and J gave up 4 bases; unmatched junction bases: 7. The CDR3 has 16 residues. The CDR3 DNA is TGTGCCAGCGAACTAGCGGGGGGGCCGGTCACCGGGGAGCTGTTTTTT. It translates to CASELAGGPVTGELFF.

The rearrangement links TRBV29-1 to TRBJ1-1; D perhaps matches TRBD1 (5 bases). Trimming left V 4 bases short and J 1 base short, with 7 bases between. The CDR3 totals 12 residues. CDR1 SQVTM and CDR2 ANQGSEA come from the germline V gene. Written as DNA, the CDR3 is TGCAGCGTTGTGGGGCAGAACACTGAAGCTTTCTTT. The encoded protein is CSVVGQNTEAFF.

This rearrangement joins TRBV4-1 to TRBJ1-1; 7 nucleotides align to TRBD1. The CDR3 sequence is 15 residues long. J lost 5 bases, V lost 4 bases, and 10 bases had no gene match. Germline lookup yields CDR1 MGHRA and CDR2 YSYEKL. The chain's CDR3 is CASSRTGEVGTEAFF. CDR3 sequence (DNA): TGCGCCAGCAGCCGCACAGGGGAAGTTGGGACTGAAGCTTTCTTT.

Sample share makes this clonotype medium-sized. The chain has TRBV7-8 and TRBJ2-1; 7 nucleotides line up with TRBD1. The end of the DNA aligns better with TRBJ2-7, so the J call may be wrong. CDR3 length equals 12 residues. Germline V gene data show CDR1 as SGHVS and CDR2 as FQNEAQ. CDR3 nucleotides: TGTGCCAGCGGCACCAACAGGGGCGAGCAGTACGTC. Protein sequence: CASGTNRGEQYV.

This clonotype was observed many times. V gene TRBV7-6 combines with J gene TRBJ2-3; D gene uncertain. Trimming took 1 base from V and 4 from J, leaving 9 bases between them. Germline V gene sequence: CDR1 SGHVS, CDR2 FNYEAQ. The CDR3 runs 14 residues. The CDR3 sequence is CASSLGLQADTQYF. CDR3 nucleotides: TGTGCCAGCAGCTTAGGGCTGCAGGCAGATACGCAGTATTTT.

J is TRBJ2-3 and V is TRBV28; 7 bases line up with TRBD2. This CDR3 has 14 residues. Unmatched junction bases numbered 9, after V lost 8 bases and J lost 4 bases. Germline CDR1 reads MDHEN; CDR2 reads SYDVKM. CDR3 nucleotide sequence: TGTGCCAGCGGTTGGGAGGGAGGGGCAGATACGCAGTATTTT. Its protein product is CASGWEGGADTQYF.

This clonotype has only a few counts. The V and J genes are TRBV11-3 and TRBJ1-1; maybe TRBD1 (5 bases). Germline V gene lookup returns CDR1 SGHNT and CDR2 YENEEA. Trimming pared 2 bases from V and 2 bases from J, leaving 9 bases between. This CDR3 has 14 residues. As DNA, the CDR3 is TGTGCCAGCAGCTTATGGGGCATCAACACTGAAGCTTTCTTT. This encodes CASSLWGINTEAFF. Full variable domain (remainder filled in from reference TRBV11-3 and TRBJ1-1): EAGVVQSPRYKIIEKKQPVAFWCNPISGHNTLYWYLQNLGQGPELLIRYENEEAVDDSQLPKDRFSAERLKGVDSTLKIQPAELGDSAVYLCASSLWGINTEAFFGQGTRLTVV.

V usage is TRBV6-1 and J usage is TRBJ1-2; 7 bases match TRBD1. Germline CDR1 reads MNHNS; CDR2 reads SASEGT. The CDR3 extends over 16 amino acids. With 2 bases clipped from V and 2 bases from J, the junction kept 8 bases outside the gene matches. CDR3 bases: TGTGCCAGCAGTGAATGGGCAGGGGGGGCGAACTATGGCTACACCTTC. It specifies CASSEWAGGANYGYTF.

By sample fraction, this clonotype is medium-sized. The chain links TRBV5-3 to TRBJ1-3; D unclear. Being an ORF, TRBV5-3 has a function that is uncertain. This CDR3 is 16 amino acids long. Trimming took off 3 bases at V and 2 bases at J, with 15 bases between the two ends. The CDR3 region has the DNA TGTGCCAGAAGCTCGCCCTTCGAACCGCCTGGAAACACCATATATTTT. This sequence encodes CARSSPFEPPGNTIYF.